This T cell receptor (beta chain) was profiled in a study of cytomegalovirus exposure and HLA in healthy donors. Study results and limitations: What was likely a sequencing artifact was a cluster of highly shared sequence variants. V- and J-gene trimming of TCR beta was linked (in a later analysis) to a missense DCLRE1C variant. TCR beta V segments were, for the most part, productive about 90% or about 30% of the time in an earlier analysis.

A note on this clone: The antigen is undetermined.

Trimming cost V 6 bases and J 5 bases, with 17 bases left between them. Germline lookup yields CDR1 ENHRY and CDR2 SYGVKD. This CDR3 is 15 amino acids long. PCR involved 60 Vbeta and 13 Jbeta primers. Sequenced by immunoSEQ multiplex PCR; TCRdb stores in-frame clones only, minus some. This sample's table reports 60,000 to 70,000 clones. The origin of this receptor is a boy aged 5-17 years in good health and CMV-seronegative. Material for sequencing was PBMCs. The chain uses TRBV10-3 and TRBJ1-5; the D is unclear. CDR3: CAISHGEGVYQPQHF. In DNA form, the CDR3 reads TGTGCCATCAGCCACGGGGAGGGCGTATATCAGCCCCAGCATTTT.